What follows are 20 T cell receptor beta chains derived from one specimen sequenced in a study of blood T cell repertoires in COVID-19. Sequencing was performed with immunoSEQ multiplex PCR; in TCRdb, only in-frame clones are kept and a portion is missing. The data hold 120,000 or so clones, with 60% to 85% observed a single time. The sequenced sample consisted of peripheral blood. These receptor sequences come from a man between 65 and 85 years old with acute or convalescent COVID-19.

The chain carries TRBV25-1 and TRBJ2-2; 8 positions match TRBD1. The CDR3 covers 13 residues. Germline-derived CDR1 and CDR2 are MGHDK and SYGVNS. Trimming at V came to 3 bases and at J to 6 bases, leaving 0 bases not matched to a gene. The CDR3 region has the DNA TGTGCCAGCAGTGACAGGGGGCCCGGGGAGCTGTTTTTT. Amino acids: CASSDRGPGELFF.

This rearrangement joins TRBV9 to TRBJ2-7; D is perhaps TRBD1 (6 bases). The ends were cut back, 0 bases at V and 3 bases at J, with 10 bases in the middle. There are 14 residues in the CDR3. The germline V gene has CDR1 SGDLS and CDR2 YYNGEE. CDR3 bases: TGTGCCAGCAGCGTAGCGGCAGGGGACTACGAGCAGTACTTC. Translating it yields CASSVAAGDYEQYF.

The chain links TRBV6-2 or TRBV6-3 to TRBJ2-1; weak D call: TRBD2 (5 bases). The CDR3 totals 14 residues. Trimming took off 2 bases at V and 6 bases at J, with 11 bases between the two ends. In germline, CDR1 is MNHEY, CDR2 SVGEGT. CDR3: CASSYLAIRNEQFF. For the CDR3, the DNA is TGTGCCAGCAGTTACCTAGCCATTCGCAATGAGCAGTTCTTC.

This clone was counted only a few times. V gene TRBV5-5 combines with J gene TRBJ1-1; 8 bases align to TRBD1. The CDR3 runs 15 residues. From germline, CDR1 is SGHKS and CDR2 YYEKEE (reference sequence). Germline trimming cut 4 bases from V and 3 bases from J; bases unmatched to any gene: 8. CDR3 sequence (DNA): TGTGCCAGCAGCCCGACAGGGGACGTTTACACTGAAGCTTTCTTT. Translating it yields CASSPTGDVYTEAFF. The full variable domain, rest sourced from reference TRBV5-5 and TRBJ1-1, is DAGVTQSPTHLIKTRGQQVTLRCSPISGHKSVSWYQQVLGQGPQFIFQYYEKEERGRGNFPDRFSARQFPNYSSELNVNALLLGDSALYLCASSPTGDVYTEAFFGQGTRLTVV.

The gene calls are TRBV6-5 and TRBJ1-6; possibly TRBD1 for D (5 bases). The V and J ends lost 2 bases and 8 bases respectively, with 7 bases between them. The CDR3 runs to 13 residues. In germline, CDR1 is MNHEY, CDR2 SVGAGI. The CDR3 reads CASSYRGHSPLHF. Written as DNA, the CDR3 is TGTGCCAGCAGTTACAGGGGTCATTCACCCCTCCACTTT.

This chain uses TRBV7-8 with TRBJ1-6; a weak D match, TRBD1 (5 bases). The CDR3 has 14 residues. Germline loops: CDR1 SGHVS, CDR2 FQNEAQ. V was cut by 1 base and J by 7 bases, with 8 bases left in between. The CDR3 spells CASSLGGLNSPLHF. CDR3 bases: TGTGCCAGCAGCTTAGGGGGCCTAAATTCACCCCTCCACTTT. Complete variable domain (other parts from reference TRBV7-8 and TRBJ1-6): GAGVSQSPRYKVAKRGQDVALRCDPISGHVSLFWYQQALGQGPEFLTYFQNEAQLDKSGLPSDRFFAERPEGSVSTLKIQRTQQEDSAVYLCASSLGGLNSPLHFGNGTRLTVT.

The chain has TRBV6-1 and TRBJ2-3, with unresolved D. Germline loops: CDR1 MNHNS, CDR2 SASEGT. The V and J ends lost 1 base and 0 bases respectively, with 8 bases between them. The CDR3 is made up of 15 amino acids. CDR3: CASSEDGSSTDTQYF. In DNA, the CDR3 is TGTGCCAGCAGTGAAGATGGCAGTAGCACAGATACGCAGTATTTT.

This sequence joins TRBV11-3 and TRBJ2-5, with 9 bases matching TRBD2. Germline V lookup: CDR1 SGHNT, CDR2 YENEEA. The CDR3 sequence is 15 residues long. V lost 3 bases and J lost 7; bases outside the gene matches: 9. The CDR3 DNA follows: TGTGCCAGCAGCTTGACTAGCGGACCTAGGGGGACCCAGTACTTC. This gives the protein CASSLTSGPRGTQYF.

The rearrangement joins TRBV28 to TRBJ1-1, with no clear D. Germline V gene lookup returns CDR1 MDHEN and CDR2 SYDVKM. This CDR3 contains 11 residues. The CDR3 DNA sequence: TGTGGATCCAGGTCAATAACTGAAGCTTTCTTT. Its protein product is CGSRSITEAFF.

The V call is TRBV25-1, the J call TRBJ1-2; D remains ambiguous. The V end lost 1 base, the J end lost 3 bases, and 21 bases lay between the germline ends. The V gene's germline CDR1 is MGHDK and CDR2 SYGVNS. This CDR3 is 18 amino acids long. The CDR3 DNA reads TGTGCCAGCAGTGAATTAGTAGGGCTCAAAACGGACTACTATGGCTACACCTTC. It codes for CASSELVGLKTDYYGYTF.

In this sample, this clone turned up a few times. This chain joins TRBV14 and TRBJ2-7, with D possibly matching TRBD1 (5 bases). The CDR3 extends over 15 amino acids. Deletions cut 0 bases from V and 3 bases from J, with 12 bases between. The germline V gene encodes CDR1 SGHDN and CDR2 FVKESK. The chain's CDR3 is CASSQDAARVYEQYF. The CDR3 coding sequence is TGTGCCAGCAGCCAAGACGCGGCCAGGGTCTACGAGCAGTACTTC.

The rearrangement joins TRBV13 to TRBJ2-5; TRBD2 aligns across 7 bases. Trimming at V came to 11 bases and at J to 5 bases, leaving 20 bases not matched to a gene. The CDR3 extends over 16 amino acids. CDR1 and CDR2 (germline): PRHDT, FYEKMQ (reference sequence). As DNA, the CDR3 is TGTGCCCCGAGACGCGGGGGAGATCATGGTCAGGAGACCCAGTACTTC. It translates to CAPRRGGDHGQETQYF.

This clone was detected once. This same CDR3 is encoded by further DNA sequences in the sample. The chain uses TRBV12-3 or TRBV12-4 and TRBJ1-3; 7 nucleotides align to TRBD1. The CDR3 has 12 residues. J lost 2 bases, V lost 10 bases, and 2 bases had no gene match. The CDR3 is CATDRAGNTIYF. For the CDR3, the DNA is TGTGCCACCGACAGGGCTGGAAACACCATATATTTT.

The V call is TRBV6-2 or TRBV6-3, the J call TRBJ2-3; 16 bases map to TRBD2. The V and J ends lost 5 bases and 7 bases, in that order; junction bases with no gene match: 6. CDR3 length: 16 amino acids. The germline CDR1 and CDR2 sequences are MNHEY and SVGEGT. CDR3 loop: CASSRGTSGGANTQYF. CDR3 bases: TGTGCCAGCAGTCGAGGGACTAGCGGGGGGGCCAATACGCAGTATTTT.

The V gene is TRBV19, the J gene TRBJ2-7; D is perhaps TRBD2 (6 bases). V lost 7 bases, J lost 1 base, and 14 bases lay in between. Germline CDR1 reads LNHDA; CDR2 reads SQIVND (reference sequence). This CDR3 comprises 14 residues. The CDR3 DNA is TGTGCCAGTACCATGGGCGGGGCGTCCTACGAGCAGTACTTC. Amino acid sequence: CASTMGGASYEQYF.

V usage is TRBV3-1 (or the pseudogene TRBV3-2) and J usage is TRBJ2-1; 9 positions agree with TRBD1. V lost 8 bases and J lost 7; bases outside the gene matches: 21. The germline CDR1 and CDR2 sequences are LGHDT and YNNKEL (reference sequence). This CDR3 comprises 18 residues. The CDR3 reads CASEPRPGTGMVSNEQFF. CDR3 nucleotide sequence: TGTGCCAGCGAACCTCGTCCCGGGACAGGGATGGTTTCAAATGAGCAGTTCTTC.

This chain connects TRBV18 to TRBJ2-7; 9 bases match TRBD1. The J segment lost 7 bases and the V segment lost 6 bases, leaving 22 bases of the junction unmatched. The CDR3 has 18 residues. CDR1 is KGHSH and CDR2 is LQKENI in the germline V gene. The chain's CDR3 is CASSALAPGQGSYGEQYF. The DNA of the CDR3 is TGTGCCAGCTCGGCCCTCGCTCCGGGACAGGGCTCTTATGGTGAGCAGTACTTC.

This clone was seen a single time. The gene calls are TRBV11-1 and TRBJ2-1; 16 bases fit TRBD2. The ends lost 6 bases at V and 15 bases at J; junction bases unmatched: 8. The CDR3 is made up of 14 amino acids. In germline, CDR1 is SGHAT, CDR2 FQDESV (reference sequence). CDR3 sequence: CASRTGLAGGPPFF. CDR3 DNA: TGTGCCAGCAGAACGGGACTAGCGGGGGGGCCTCCGTTCTTC.

This chain joins TRBV7-2 and TRBJ2-2; maybe TRBD2 (7 bases). The CDR3 spans 19 residues. Germline V gene lookup returns CDR1 SGHTA and CDR2 FQGNSA. Trimming took 5 bases from V and 4 from J, leaving 26 bases between them. The CDR3 DNA is TGTGCCAGCAGCCCTGGTTTAGGGGGGGGCCTCGGTACCACCGGGGAGCTGTTTTTT. It is translated as CASSPGLGGGLGTTGELFF.

This sequence joins TRBV19 and TRBJ1-4; no clear D. The V and J ends lost 5 bases and 0 bases respectively, with 10 bases between them. The CDR3 totals 15 residues. Germline V gene lookup returns CDR1 LNHDA and CDR2 SQIVND (reference sequence). The CDR3 reads CASSFGRATNEKLFF. The CDR3 nucleotides are TGTGCCAGTAGTTTTGGGCGTGCAACTAATGAAAAACTGTTTTTT.